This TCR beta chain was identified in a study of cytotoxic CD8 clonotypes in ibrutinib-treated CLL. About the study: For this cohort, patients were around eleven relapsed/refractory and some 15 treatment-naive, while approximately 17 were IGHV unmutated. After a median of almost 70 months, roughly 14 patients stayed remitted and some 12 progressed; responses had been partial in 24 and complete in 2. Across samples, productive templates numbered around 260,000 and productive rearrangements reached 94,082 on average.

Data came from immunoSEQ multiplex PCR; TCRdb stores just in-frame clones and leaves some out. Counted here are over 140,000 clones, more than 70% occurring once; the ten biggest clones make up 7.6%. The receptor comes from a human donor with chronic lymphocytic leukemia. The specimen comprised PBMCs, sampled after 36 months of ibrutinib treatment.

The CDR3 loop reads CASGLQRREAFF. In nucleotides, the CDR3 is TGTGCCAGCGGTTTACAGCGCCGTGAAGCTTTCTTT. The gene calls are TRBV21-1 and TRBJ1-1. TRBV21-1 is marked as a pseudogene. This CDR3 spans 12 amino acids.